Included here is one T cell receptor (beta chain) sequence, with context. While infection was still active, Seattle patients were enrolled and then followed longitudinally. The CDR3 has 16 amino acids. Trimming pared 2 bases from V and 4 bases from J, leaving 14 bases between. Germline CDR1 LGHDT, CDR2 YNNKEL (reference sequence). In the original processing: Amplification with reference gene primers provided the estimates of nucleated cell counts. Profiled with immunoSEQ multiplex PCR; TCRdb holds only in-frame clones, not every one. That table is the source of V, J and clone size, and D and trimming were worked out from the DNA. Among roughly 280,000 clones listed, almost 90% were seen once. This specimen comes from a study of blood T cell repertoires in COVID-19. Across the whole study: COVID-19 samples from acute and convalescent phases originated in the United States, Italy and Spain. T cells, B-cell-depleted T cells, or PBMCs provided the cDNA or gDNA that served as material.

Sequenced material: peripheral blood. The clonotype originates from a woman aged 25 to 39 with COVID-19, enrolled during active disease. V is TRBV3-1 (or the pseudogene TRBV3-2) and J is TRBJ1-4, with D possibly matching TRBD1 (6 bases). CDR3 coding DNA: TGTGCCAGCAGCCAACTTGGGGGCTCGGTTAATGAAAAACTGTTTTTT. This encodes CASSQLGGSVNEKLFF.